This T cell receptor beta chain was profiled in a study of blood T cell repertoires in COVID-19. Study-wide background: The United States, Italy and Spain supplied acute and convalescent COVID-19 samples. T cells, B-cell-depleted T cells, or PBMCs provided the cDNA or gDNA that served as material.

With V trimmed by 3 bases and J by 4 bases, 3 bases remained unmatched. The CDR3 is made up of 14 amino acids. Germline assignment: CDR1 SGDLS and CDR2 YYNGEE. Original processing notes: From reference gene primer amplification, estimates of nucleated cell counts were derived. This table comes from immunoSEQ multiplex PCR, and its TCRdb copy is limited to in-frame clones, with some not included. From that table come the V and J calls and clone size; the DNA was used to work out D and trimming. The repertoire holds about 140,000 clones, roughly 86% seen once, with around 5% in the top ten. The source of this sequence is a human donor in a cohort sampled during active COVID-19. The sample taken for sequencing was peripheral blood. The V call is TRBV9, the J call TRBJ2-7; TRBD1 agrees at 11 bases. The CDR3 region has the DNA TGTGCCAGCAGCGCCCGGGACAGGGGGTACGAGCAGTACTTC. This sequence encodes CASSARDRGYEQYF. The full variable domain, its missing parts supplied by reference TRBV9 and TRBJ2-7, is DSGVTQTPKHLITATGQRVTLRCSPRSGDLSVYWYQQSLDQGLQFLIQYYNGEERAKGNILERFSAQQFPDLHSELNLSSLELGDSALYFCASSARDRGYEQYFGPGTRLTVT.